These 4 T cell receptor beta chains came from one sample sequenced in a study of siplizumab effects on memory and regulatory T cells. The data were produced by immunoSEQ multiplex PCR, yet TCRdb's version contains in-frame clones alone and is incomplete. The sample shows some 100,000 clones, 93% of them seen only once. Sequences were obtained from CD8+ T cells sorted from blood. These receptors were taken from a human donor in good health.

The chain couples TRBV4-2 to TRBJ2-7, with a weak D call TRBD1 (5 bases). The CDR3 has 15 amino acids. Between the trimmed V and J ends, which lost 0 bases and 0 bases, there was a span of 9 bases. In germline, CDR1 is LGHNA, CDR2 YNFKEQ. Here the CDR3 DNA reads TGTGCCAGCAGCCAAGATGACAGCAGCTCCTACGAGCAGTACTTC. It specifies CASSQDDSSSYEQYF.

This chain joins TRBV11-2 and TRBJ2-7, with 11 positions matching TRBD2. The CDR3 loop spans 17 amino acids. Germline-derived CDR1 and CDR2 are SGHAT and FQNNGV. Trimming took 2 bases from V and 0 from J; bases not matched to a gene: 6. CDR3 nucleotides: TGTGCCAGCAGCTTATCTTTAGCGGGAGGGCGCTCCTACGAGCAGTACTTC. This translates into CASSLSLAGGRSYEQYF.

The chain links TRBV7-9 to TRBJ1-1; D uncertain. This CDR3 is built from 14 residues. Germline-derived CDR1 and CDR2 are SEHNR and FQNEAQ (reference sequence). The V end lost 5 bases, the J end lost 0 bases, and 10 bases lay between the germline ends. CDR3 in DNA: TGTGCCAGCAGCGCGGTGGAGCTGAACACTGAAGCTTTCTTT. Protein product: CASSAVELNTEAFF. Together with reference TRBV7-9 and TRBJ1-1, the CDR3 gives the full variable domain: DTGVSQNPRHKITKRGQNVTFRCDPISEHNRLYWYRQTLGQGPEFLTYFQNEAQLEKSRLLSDRFSAERPKGSFSTLEIQRTEQGDSAMYLCASSAVELNTEAFFGQGTRLTVV.

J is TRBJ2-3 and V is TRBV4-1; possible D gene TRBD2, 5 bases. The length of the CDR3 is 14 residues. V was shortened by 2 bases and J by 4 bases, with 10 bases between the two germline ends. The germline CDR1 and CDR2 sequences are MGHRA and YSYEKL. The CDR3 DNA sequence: TGCGCCAGCAGCCAATTACCGGGGTCAGATACGCAGTATTTT. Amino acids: CASSQLPGSDTQYF.